The 16 T cell receptor beta chains presented below share a single source sample, sequenced in a study of blood T cell repertoires in COVID-19. Some clones are missing from TCRdb's copy, which holds only in-frame ones; the method was immunoSEQ multiplex PCR. The repertoire includes over 200,000 clones, around 84% of them detected once, and about 9.9% sits in the top ten. The specimen sequenced was peripheral blood. These receptors came from a man aged 50 to 60 with COVID-19, enrolled during active disease.

The CDR3 reads CASSSQSNTGELFF. For the CDR3, the DNA is TGTGCCAGCAGCTCCCAGTCGAACACCGGGGAGCTGTTTTTT. J is TRBJ2-2 and V is TRBV7-3; the D is unclear. The CDR3 runs to 14 residues. The V end lost 4 bases, the J end lost 0 bases, and 6 bases lay between the germline ends. From germline, CDR1 is SGHTA and CDR2 FQGTGA.

The chain carries TRBV11-1 and TRBJ1-2; D gene uncertain. V gave up 5 bases and J gave up 5 bases, with 18 bases separating them. The CDR3 spans 15 residues. CDR1 is SGHAT, CDR2 FQDESV, per germline (reference sequence). CDR3 sequence (DNA): TGTGCCAGCAGCCCCCGCTCCACAGAGAATTATGGCTACACCTTC. As protein: CASSPRSTENYGYTF.

This chain uses TRBV5-8 with TRBJ1-1; D remains unclear. The V and J ends lost 0 bases and 0 bases respectively, with 12 bases between them. Germline V gene data show CDR1 as SGHTS and CDR2 as YDEGEE. The CDR3 is made up of 16 amino acids. CDR3 in DNA: TGTGCCAGCAGCTTGGCCGGCAGGCTTTTGAACACTGAAGCTTTCTTT. Residues: CASSLAGRLLNTEAFF.

The chain carries TRBV19 and TRBJ2-6; the match to TRBD2 covers 9 bases. V lost 9 bases and J lost 0; bases outside the gene matches: 9. CDR1 is LNHDA and CDR2 is SQIVND in the germline V gene (reference sequence). CDR3 size: 17 residues. In DNA form, the CDR3 reads TGTGCCAGCACCCAACTAGCGGGTAACTCTGGGGCCAACGTCCTGACTTTC. Protein: CASTQLAGNSGANVLTF.

The chain has TRBV29-1 and TRBJ2-1, with unresolved D. From germline, CDR1 is SQVTM and CDR2 ANQGSEA. V lost 3 bases, J lost 0 bases, and 9 bases lay in between. The CDR3 is 14 amino acids. CDR3 bases: TGCAGCGTTGATAAGTCGAGCTCCTACAATGAGCAGTTCTTC. Encoded protein: CSVDKSSSYNEQFF.

The CDR3 DNA is TGTGCCAGCAGTGAACTGGGGGGCTCCTACGAGCAGTACTTC. Its translation: CASSELGGSYEQYF. V is TRBV2 and J is TRBJ2-7; tentative D call: TRBD2 (6 bases). CDR1 and CDR2 (germline): SNHLY, FYNNEI. Trimming removed 2 bases from V and 0 bases from J, with 8 bases in between. The CDR3 is 14 amino acids.

The J gene is TRBJ2-7, the V gene TRBV6-5, with D perhaps matching TRBD2 (5 bases). Germline V gene sequence: CDR1 MNHEY, CDR2 SVGAGI. The CDR3 is 12 residues long. The V and J ends lost 6 bases and 5 bases respectively, with 11 bases between them. DNA for the CDR3: TGTGCCAGCAGCCGGGGAACCAACGAGCAGTACTTC. This encodes CASSRGTNEQYF.

This clone has more than one count but fewer than ten. The V call is TRBV2, the J call TRBJ1-2, with 9 bases matching TRBD1. The V gene's germline CDR1 is SNHLY and CDR2 FYNNEI. J was trimmed by 3 bases and V by 7 bases; bases with no gene match: 3. CDR3 size: 13 residues. The CDR3 protein is CASKDRGDYGYTF. The CDR3 DNA follows: TGTGCCAGCAAAGACAGGGGGGACTATGGCTACACCTTC.

V and J are TRBV5-1 and TRBJ2-3, with 11 positions matching TRBD2. Losses at the gene ends were 0 bases for V and 6 bases for J; bases not matched to a gene: 6. This CDR3 is built from 16 residues. Germline V gene data show CDR1 as SGHRS and CDR2 as YFSETQ. CDR3 sequence: CASSLAVAGGPDTQYF. Here the CDR3 DNA reads TGCGCCAGCAGCTTGGCGGTAGCGGGAGGGCCGGATACGCAGTATTTT.

This clone was observed once. The rearrangement joins TRBV19 to TRBJ1-2, with 7 bases aligning to TRBD1. J gave up 0 bases and V 4 bases, and 8 bases lay outside the gene matches. This CDR3 spans 16 amino acids. Per germline, CDR1 LNHDA and CDR2 SQIVND (reference sequence). CDR3 region: CASSKRTGNANYGYTF. In nucleotides, the CDR3 is TGTGCCAGTAGTAAACGGACAGGCAACGCTAACTATGGCTACACCTTC. The complete variable domain, with remaining parts taken from reference TRBV19 and TRBJ1-2, reads DGGITQSPKYLFRKEGQNVTLSCEQNLNHDAMYWYRQDPGQGLRLIYYSQIVNDFQKGDIAEGYSVSREKKESFPLTVTSAQKNPTAFYLCASSKRTGNANYGYTFGSGTRLTVV.

The CDR3 nucleotides read TGTGCCAGCAGCGTCCGGGGGGTAGAAGGTCAGCCCCAGCATTTT. Translation: CASSVRGVEGQPQHF. The rearrangement joins TRBV9 to TRBJ1-5; tentatively, D is TRBD1 (5 bases). Germline assignment: CDR1 SGDLS and CDR2 YYNGEE. The CDR3 runs to 15 residues. Trimming pared 2 bases from V and 6 bases from J, leaving 15 bases between. The variable domain in full, completed from reference TRBV9 and TRBJ1-5, reads DSGVTQTPKHLITATGQRVTLRCSPRSGDLSVYWYQQSLDQGLQFLIQYYNGEERAKGNILERFSAQQFPDLHSELNLSSLELGDSALYFCASSVRGVEGQPQHFGDGTRLSIL.

This clone was observed a single time. Written as DNA, the CDR3 is TGTGCCACCAGCACGGGACATGACTATGGCTACACCTTC. Its translation is CATSTGHDYGYTF. The chain carries TRBV15 and TRBJ1-2; a weak D match, TRBD1 (6 bases). Trimming took off 4 bases at V and 3 bases at J, with 9 bases between the two ends. CDR3 size: 13 residues. Germline loops: CDR1 LNHNV, CDR2 YYDKDF (reference sequence).

In this sample, this clone turned up once. The CDR3 loop is CAISEDRGQYF. The CDR3 nucleotides read TGTGCCATCAGTGAAGATAGGGGGCAGTATTTT. This chain connects TRBV10-3 to TRBJ2-3, with TRBD1 as a possible D gene (5 bases). V lost 3 bases and J lost 11, with 9 bases in between. The germline V gene has CDR1 ENHRY and CDR2 SYGVKD. The CDR3 consists of 11 residues.

This sequence joins TRBV12-5 and TRBJ2-3; 12 nucleotides match TRBD2. There are 15 residues in the CDR3. The germline V gene encodes CDR1 LGHNT and CDR2 FRNRAP. V lost 6 bases, J lost 3 bases, and 4 bases stayed unmatched. CDR3 DNA: TGTGCTAGTGGGCTAGCGGGGGGGCCGACAGATACGCAGTATTTT. This encodes CASGLAGGPTDTQYF.

The J gene is TRBJ2-5, the V gene TRBV5-1, with 10 bases that match TRBD2. V shed 0 bases, J shed 0 bases, and the junction held 2 bases outside the gene matches. This CDR3 is 16 amino acids long. Germline V gene lookup returns CDR1 SGHRS and CDR2 YFSETQ. For the CDR3, the DNA is TGCGCCAGCAGCTTGGGTAGCGGGGGGTACCAAGAGACCCAGTACTTC. This sequence encodes CASSLGSGGYQETQYF.

CDR3 in DNA: TGTGCCAGCAGTTACGGGACAGGGGAGTCGGAGACCCAGTACTTC. Translation gives CASSYGTGESETQYF. The chain carries TRBV6-6 and TRBJ2-5; 10 bases map to TRBD1. From germline, CDR1 is MNHNY and CDR2 SVGAGI (reference sequence). Losses at the gene ends were 2 bases for V and 5 bases for J; bases not matched to a gene: 5. The length of the CDR3 is 15 residues.